The 3 T cell receptor beta chains given below trace back to one sample, sequenced in a study of blood T cell repertoires in COVID-19. Libraries were prepared by immunoSEQ multiplex PCR; TCRdb keeps only in-frame clonotypes and omits some of them. The table includes approximately 280,000 clones, over 85% detected once. Sequenced sample: PBMCs or T cells enriched from blood (not recorded which). These receptors came from a woman aged 55-75 years who had recovered from COVID-19.

This chain uses TRBV19 with TRBJ2-4; tentative D call: TRBD1 (5 bases). The CDR3 has 15 residues. Trimming pared 9 bases from V and 0 bases from J, leaving 15 bases between. Per the germline V gene, CDR1 is LNHDA and CDR2 is SQIVND (reference sequence). This CDR3 reads CASSSTGLAKNIQYF. For the CDR3, the DNA is TGTGCCAGCTCAAGTACAGGCCTAGCCAAAAACATTCAGTACTTC.

The rearrangement links TRBV10-3 to TRBJ2-5, with 11 bases lining up with TRBD2. The CDR3 contains 15 residues. Losses at the gene ends were 5 bases for V and 4 bases for J; bases not matched to a gene: 6. CDR1 is ENHRY, CDR2 SYGVKD, per germline. The CDR3 is CAISSSGGSRETQYF. The CDR3 bases are TGTGCCATCAGTTCTAGCGGGGGGTCACGAGAGACCCAGTACTTC.

The chain links TRBV10-1 to TRBJ1-1, with 7 bases that match TRBD1. The CDR3 runs 16 residues. Per germline, CDR1 WNHNN and CDR2 SYGVQD (reference sequence). Unmatched junction bases numbered 14, after V lost 5 bases and J lost 5 bases. The DNA of the CDR3 is TGCGCCAGCAGTCCCGGGACAGACCTCAGAGGGACTGAAGCTTTCTTT. Its protein is CASSPGTDLRGTEAFF.